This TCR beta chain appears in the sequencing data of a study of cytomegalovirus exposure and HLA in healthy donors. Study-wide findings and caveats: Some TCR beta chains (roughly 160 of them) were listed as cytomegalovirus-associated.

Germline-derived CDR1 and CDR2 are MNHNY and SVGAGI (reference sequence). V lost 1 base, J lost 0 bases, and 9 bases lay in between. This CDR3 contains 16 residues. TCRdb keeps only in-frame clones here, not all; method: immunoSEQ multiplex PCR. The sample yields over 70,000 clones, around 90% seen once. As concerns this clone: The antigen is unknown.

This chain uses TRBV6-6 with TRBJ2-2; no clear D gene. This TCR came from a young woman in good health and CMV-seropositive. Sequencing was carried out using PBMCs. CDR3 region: CASSYLASSNTGELFF. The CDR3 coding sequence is TGTGCCAGCAGTTACTTGGCTTCCTCGAACACCGGGGAGCTGTTTTTT.